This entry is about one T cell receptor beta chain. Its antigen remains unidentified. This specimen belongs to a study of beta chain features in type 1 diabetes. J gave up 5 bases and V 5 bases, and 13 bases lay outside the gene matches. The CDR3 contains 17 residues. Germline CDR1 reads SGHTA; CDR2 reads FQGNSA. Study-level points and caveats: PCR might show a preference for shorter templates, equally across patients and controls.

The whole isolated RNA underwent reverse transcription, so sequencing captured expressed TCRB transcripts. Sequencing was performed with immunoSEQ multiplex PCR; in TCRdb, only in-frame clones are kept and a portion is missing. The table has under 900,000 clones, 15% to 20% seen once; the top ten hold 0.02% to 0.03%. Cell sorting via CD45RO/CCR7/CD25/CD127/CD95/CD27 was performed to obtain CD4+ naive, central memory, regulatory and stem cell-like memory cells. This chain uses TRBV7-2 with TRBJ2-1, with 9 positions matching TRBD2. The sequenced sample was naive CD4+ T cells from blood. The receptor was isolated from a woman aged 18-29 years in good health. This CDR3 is CASSSQPVASGNNEQFF. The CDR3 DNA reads TGTGCCAGCAGCAGCCAACCGGTAGCTAGCGGGAACAATGAGCAGTTCTTC.